This T cell receptor (beta chain) stems from a study of T cell repertoires in cytomegalovirus infection. Turning to the study itself: Public signatures in TCR beta pointed to CMV infection and matching HLA type. General observations from the study: The ex vivo response was dominated by HLA-C-restricted CMV-specific TCR beta clonotypes. Cumulative public TCR beta family frequency identified CMV carriers with the relevant HLA.

TCRdb independently ran MiXCR on the reads; one entry per CDR3 protein. The sample contains about 450,000 distinct CDR3 sequences, approximately 33% of which appear only once. As to this clonotype: Its antigen is still unknown.

The CDR3 spans 17 residues. The trim removed 0 bases at V and 2 bases at J, leaving 3 bases unmatched. Germline V gene lookup returns CDR1 LGHNA and CDR2 YNFKEQ. This TCR derives from a human donor in good health (CMV status not recorded). Some clones in this sample may be carry-over from other donors' samples. The sequenced material came from PBMCs. This chain connects TRBV4-2 to TRBJ2-3, with 12 bases fitting TRBD2. The CDR3 coding sequence is TGTGCCAGCAGCCAAGAGGCTAGCGGGGGGGTCACAGATACGCAGTATTTT. Residues: CASSQEASGGVTDTQYF.